This TCR beta chain was observed in a study of blood T cell repertoires in COVID-19. About the study: Spain, Italy and the United States supplied samples that represented acute and convalescent COVID-19. PBMCs, B-cell-depleted T cells, or T cells provided the cDNA or gDNA that made up the material.

Original data processing: Cell counts per sample came from amplifying reference gene primers. The protocol was immunoSEQ multiplex PCR, while the TCRdb copy is restricted to in-frame clones and leaves out a portion. From that table come the V and J calls and clone size; the DNA was used to work out D and trimming. The profile covers approximately 110,000 clones, with 70% to 90% appearing a single time and 2.1% taken by the ten largest. There are 15 residues in the CDR3. CDR1 is SGHTA, CDR2 FQGTGA, per germline. V was clipped by 4 bases and J by 6 bases, with 16 bases between them. The chain employs TRBV7-3 and TRBJ2-1, with D unclear. The sequenced sample consisted of peripheral blood. This clonotype was obtained from a human donor in a cohort sampled during active COVID-19. This chain's CDR3 is CASSSNSDAFNEQFF. The CDR3 DNA sequence: TGTGCCAGCAGCTCGAACTCCGATGCTTTCAATGAGCAGTTCTTC.